This T cell receptor beta chain was recorded in a study of cytomegalovirus exposure and HLA in healthy donors. V trimming: 10 bases; J trimming: 7 bases; junction bases outside the gene matches: 13. The CDR3 is made up of 13 amino acids. Germline lookup yields CDR1 ENHRY and CDR2 SYGVKD. Vbeta (60) and Jbeta (13) primers were used in the PCR. Measured with immunoSEQ multiplex PCR; TCRdb has only the in-frame clones, and not every one. The profile covers approximately 170,000 clones, with roughly 80% appearing a single time and less than 2.5% taken by the ten largest. The sample was PBMCs. This clonotype was sampled from a male donor in good health and CMV-seronegative. The V gene is TRBV10-3, the J gene TRBJ2-7, with 7 bases matching TRBD1. DNA for the CDR3: TGTGCCAGTCGACAGGGCCTGCCGGGGGAGCAGTACTTC. Its protein is CASRQGLPGEQYF.